Each of the 17 T cell receptor beta chains below was sequenced from the same sample in a study of identical twins. TCRdb analysed the 5' RACE reads with MiXCR anew, one entry per CDR3 protein. The table records more than 400,000 distinct CDR3 sequences, approximately 14% of them present only once. The same data also went into a second study, on yellow fever vaccine responses in identical twins.

Source material: CD4+ T cells sorted from blood. These receptors all come from a woman aged 18-29 years in good health.

This chain links TRBV20-1 with TRBJ2-1; D gene ambiguous. The CDR3 loop spans 12 amino acids. Between the trimmed V and J ends, which lost 1 base and 7 bases, there was a span of 8 bases. Per the germline V gene, CDR1 is DFQATT and CDR2 is SNEGSKA (reference sequence). The CDR3: CSARVSGNEQFF. The CDR3 bases are TGCAGTGCTAGAGTCTCTGGGAATGAGCAGTTCTTC.

V and J are TRBV7-6 and TRBJ2-3; D ambiguous. This CDR3 spans 17 amino acids. Per the germline V gene, CDR1 is SGHVS and CDR2 is FNYEAQ. Trimming shortened V by 8 bases and J by 1 base, and 22 bases separated the two germline ends. The CDR3: CASVGGRSPRGTDTQYF. The CDR3 nucleotides are TGTGCCAGCGTTGGTGGTCGGAGCCCACGGGGCACAGATACGCAGTATTTT.

Remarks on this clonotype: A single base separates this from a much larger clone, so it may be a read error. The CDR3: CASSLLAGKLLNGQFF. The CDR3 bases are TGTGCCAGCAGTTTGTTAGCGGGGAAGCTCCTCAATGGGCAGTTCTTC. The chain uses TRBV6-5 and TRBJ2-1; TRBD2 aligns across 8 bases. Germline V gene sequence: CDR1 MNHEY, CDR2 SVGAGI. The CDR3 covers 16 residues.

The V and J genes are TRBV4-1 and TRBJ2-1, with D perhaps TRBD1 or TRBD2 (6 bases each). This CDR3 comprises 16 residues. The germline gives CDR1 MGHRA, CDR2 YSYEKL. V was pared by 4 bases and J by 7 bases, with 20 bases between. Here the CDR3 reads CASSPGSRGRGNEQFF. In DNA, the CDR3 is TGCGCCAGCAGCCCCGGATCCCGGGGGCGTGGGAATGAGCAGTTCTTC.

V usage is TRBV10-2 and J usage is TRBJ1-2; TRBD1 matches 9 bases. J was trimmed by 6 bases and V by 5 bases; bases with no gene match: 10. The germline V gene has CDR1 WSHSY and CDR2 SAAADI. The CDR3 loop spans 15 amino acids. The CDR3: CASSKPGQGSNGYTF. In DNA form, the CDR3 reads TGCGCCAGCAGTAAACCGGGACAGGGTAGTAATGGCTACACCTTC.

There are a few counts of this clonotype. This chain connects TRBV2 to TRBJ2-3; no definite D call. The V and J ends lost 0 bases and 7 bases respectively, with 5 bases between them. Per germline, CDR1 SNHLY and CDR2 FYNNEI. The CDR3 sequence is 12 residues long. Here the CDR3 DNA reads TGTGCCAGCAGTGAAGCGCTACATACGCAGTATTTT. Amino acid sequence: CASSEALHTQYF.

This clonotype appeared many times. The V and J genes are TRBV10-2 and TRBJ2-7; TRBD2 might be the D (5 bases). Trimming pared 5 bases from V and 2 bases from J, leaving 13 bases between. This CDR3 is built from 14 residues. Germline CDR1 and CDR2: WSHSY and SAAADI. CDR3 sequence (DNA): TGCGCCAGCAGTTTCCCCGGGGTGCCCTACGAGCAGTACGTC. It is translated as CASSFPGVPYEQYV.

In this sample, this clonotype turned up many times. V gene TRBV7-6 combines with J gene TRBJ2-7, with 7 positions matching TRBD1. J lost 4 bases, V lost 1 base, and 1 base had no gene match. CDR1 is SGHVS and CDR2 is FNYEAQ in the germline V gene. The CDR3 is 13 residues long. The CDR3, as DNA: TGTGCCAGCAGCTTAGAACAGGGGTACGAGCAGTACTTC. It is translated as CASSLEQGYEQYF.

The chain carries TRBV6-5 and TRBJ1-4, with D perhaps matching TRBD1 (5 bases). Trimming removed 4 bases at V and 0 bases at J, with 9 bases between. CDR1 is MNHEY and CDR2 is SVGAGI in the germline V gene. The CDR3 contains 15 residues. DNA for the CDR3: TGTGCCAGCAGTTTAACAGGAACAACTAATGAAAAACTGTTTTTT. It codes for CASSLTGTTNEKLFF.

This clonotype was detected many times. The chain joins TRBV12-3 or TRBV12-4 to TRBJ2-3; 10 bases line up with TRBD2. The CDR3 extends over 14 amino acids. Trimming cost V 2 bases and J 7 bases; bases outside gene matches: 3. The DNA for the CDR3 is TGTGCCAGCAGTTTAAGCGGGGGGGCATATACGCAGTATTTT. Encoded protein: CASSLSGGAYTQYF.

This rearrangement joins TRBV28 to TRBJ2-7; 7 positions match TRBD1. The CDR3 runs to 14 residues. Germline assignment: CDR1 MDHEN and CDR2 SYDVKM. The V segment lost 5 bases and the J segment 6 bases; nucleotides outside the gene matches: 10. In nucleotides, the CDR3 is TGTGCCAGCAGTGTGACAGGGTCCGGTGTCGAGCAGTACTTC. Its translation is CASSVTGSGVEQYF.

In this sample, this clonotype turned up a few times. The V gene is TRBV5-1, the J gene TRBJ2-5, with D maybe TRBD1 (6 bases). CDR1 is SGHRS, CDR2 YFSETQ, per germline. V lost 0 bases and J 9 bases, leaving 15 bases between the germline ends. This CDR3 has 14 amino acids. The DNA for the CDR3 is TGCGCCAGCAGCTTGGCTGGGGGCGCCGGGGCCCAGTACTTC. The encoded protein is CASSLAGGAGAQYF.

This chain uses TRBV9 with TRBJ2-2; 7 nucleotides match TRBD2. Germline V gives CDR1 SGDLS, CDR2 YYNGEE. With V trimmed by 4 bases and J by 0 bases, 6 bases remained unmatched. The CDR3 runs to 16 residues. For the CDR3, the DNA is TGTGCCAGCAGCCCGACTGGGGGGGCGAACACCGGGGAGCTGTTTTTT. Protein: CASSPTGGANTGELFF.

This clonotype was counted a few times. CDR3 residues: CSASGTSDTDTQYF. The CDR3 DNA reads as TGCAGTGCTTCCGGGACTAGCGACACAGATACGCAGTATTTT. The V and J genes are TRBV20-1 and TRBJ2-3; 10 bases are shared with TRBD2. V lost 5 bases and J lost 2; bases outside the gene matches: 4. Germline CDR1 reads DFQATT; CDR2 reads SNEGSKA (reference sequence). There are 14 residues in the CDR3.

In its sample, this clonotype was seen a few times. The chain recombines TRBV20-1 with TRBJ1-1; 8 bases match TRBD1. V shed 6 bases and J 6 bases; nucleotides not matched to a gene: 6. Per the germline V gene, CDR1 is DFQATT and CDR2 is SNEGSKA (reference sequence). This CDR3 spans 12 amino acids. The CDR3 nucleotides read TGCAGTGCAACGACAGGGGATCCTGAAGCTTTCTTT. Translation gives CSATTGDPEAFF.

The chain recombines TRBV12-3 or TRBV12-4 with TRBJ1-4, with TRBD1 as a possible D gene (5 bases). V was trimmed by 4 bases and J by 8 bases, leaving 14 bases between them. CDR3 size: 14 residues. Written as DNA, the CDR3 is TGTGCCAGCAGTTCCCGGGACGGCAGAGAAAAACTGTTTTTT. This translates into CASSSRDGREKLFF.

The chain links TRBV5-1 to TRBJ2-1; the D call may be TRBD1 or TRBD2 (5 bases each). V lost 3 bases, J lost 6 bases, and 10 bases lay in between. Germline V gene sequence: CDR1 SGHRS, CDR2 YFSETQ. CDR3 length: 13 amino acids. The CDR3 bases are TGCGCCAGCAGCTGGGACGTTCGCAATGAGCAGTTCTTC. Residues: CASSWDVRNEQFF.